This T cell receptor beta chain was profiled in a study of blood T cell repertoires in COVID-19. Germline CDR1 SGDLS, CDR2 YYNGEE. The CDR3 extends over 13 amino acids. V was clipped by 6 bases and J by 6 bases, with 16 bases between them. Sequenced by immunoSEQ multiplex PCR; TCRdb stores in-frame clones only, minus some. The table lists some 320,000 clones, 85% of them singletons. Individuals drawn from 24 US areas were about 18 to 100 years old. Cohorts were based on clinical histories the participants reported. Participants in the exposed group had met a COVID-19 case in the 2 weeks before joining the study.

The TCR originated in a woman in her thirties who had been exposed to COVID-19. Specimen: PBMCs or T cells enriched from blood (not recorded which). V is TRBV9 and J is TRBJ2-7, with D possibly matching TRBD1 (5 bases). The CDR3 DNA reads TGTGCCAGCAACACCTTAGACAGTTCCGAGCAGTACTTC. Its translation is CASNTLDSSEQYF.